What follows describes a single T cell receptor beta chain. Its binding antigen is unknown. Base qualities were left out, and no much larger clone turns up one base away. The data originate from a study of T cell repertoires in cytomegalovirus infection (dated by TCRdb to between 2018 and 2021). Broadly, across the study: Donor HLA type was relevant to the analysis, because carriage of CMV infection together with the matching HLA type was indicated by public TCR beta signatures. Overall results and qualifications from the work: Carriers of CMV infection plus the relevant HLA type were discriminated by the cumulative frequency of public TCR beta family members in the study cohort and in an independent roughly 340-donor cohort. The ex vivo response was dominated by HLA-C-restricted CMV-specific TCR beta clonotypes, which also provided the single most frequent clonotype in two of eight donors.

Sequenced on an Illumina HiSeq 1500. Starting from the raw public reads, TCRdb applied fastp trimming at Q25, assembled clones with MiXCR and retained in-frame beta chains. When rows share a CDR3 protein, they turn into one entry using the most common DNA and genes. The sample records some 230,000 distinct CDR3 sequences, 22% of which are singletons. Approximately 18% of the sample is in the top ten clones. CDR1 and CDR2, looked up from the germline V gene, are SGHVS and FNYEAQ. Spanning cysteine to phenylalanine, the CDR3 consists of 14 amino acids. Only CDR3 DNA is held: 42 bases, read in frame from base 1. V trim: 0 bases; J trim: 8 bases; unmatched bases: 3.

This TCR came from a human donor in good health (CMV status not recorded). Some clones in this sample may be carry-over from other donors' samples. The sequence links TRBV7-6 to TRBJ1-1; TRBD1 lines up with 10 middle nucleotides. Sequenced material: CD8+ T cells from PBMCs. In nucleotide form, the sequence is TGTGCCAGCAGCTTAGCAGGGACAGGGGCCGAAGCTTTCTTT. This gives the protein CASSLAGTGAEAFF.